This T cell receptor (beta chain) emerged from a study of human T cells and chemical hapten exposure. Stated time point: patch test 1, 2 weeks after DPC sensitization. Treatment in this sample: therapeutic diphenylcyclopropenone sensitization with weekly scalp DPC. This clonotype was found a few times. Individual cDNA molecules (in the library) carried attached unique molecular identifiers. TCRdb ran MiXCR on the RACE reads and lists one entry per CDR3 protein. The sample lists roughly 200,000 distinct CDR3 sequences, 20% to 25% occurring once. The V gene lost 2 bases and the J gene lost 6 bases, with 12 bases spanning the gap. Germline values: CDR1 SGHDT, CDR2 YYEEEE. The CDR3 is 14 amino acids.

This clonotype was sampled from a woman aged 50 to 65 with alopecia areata. Some clones in this sample may be carry-over from other donors' samples. Sample: whole blood, taken in connection with sensitization to the hapten diphenylcyclopropenone (DPC). This rearrangement joins TRBV5-6 to TRBJ1-5; D is perhaps TRBD1 (5 bases). In DNA form, the CDR3 reads TGTGCCAGCAGCTTTTCGGGGCAGAGTCAGCCCCAGCATTTT. Protein product: CASSFSGQSQPQHF.